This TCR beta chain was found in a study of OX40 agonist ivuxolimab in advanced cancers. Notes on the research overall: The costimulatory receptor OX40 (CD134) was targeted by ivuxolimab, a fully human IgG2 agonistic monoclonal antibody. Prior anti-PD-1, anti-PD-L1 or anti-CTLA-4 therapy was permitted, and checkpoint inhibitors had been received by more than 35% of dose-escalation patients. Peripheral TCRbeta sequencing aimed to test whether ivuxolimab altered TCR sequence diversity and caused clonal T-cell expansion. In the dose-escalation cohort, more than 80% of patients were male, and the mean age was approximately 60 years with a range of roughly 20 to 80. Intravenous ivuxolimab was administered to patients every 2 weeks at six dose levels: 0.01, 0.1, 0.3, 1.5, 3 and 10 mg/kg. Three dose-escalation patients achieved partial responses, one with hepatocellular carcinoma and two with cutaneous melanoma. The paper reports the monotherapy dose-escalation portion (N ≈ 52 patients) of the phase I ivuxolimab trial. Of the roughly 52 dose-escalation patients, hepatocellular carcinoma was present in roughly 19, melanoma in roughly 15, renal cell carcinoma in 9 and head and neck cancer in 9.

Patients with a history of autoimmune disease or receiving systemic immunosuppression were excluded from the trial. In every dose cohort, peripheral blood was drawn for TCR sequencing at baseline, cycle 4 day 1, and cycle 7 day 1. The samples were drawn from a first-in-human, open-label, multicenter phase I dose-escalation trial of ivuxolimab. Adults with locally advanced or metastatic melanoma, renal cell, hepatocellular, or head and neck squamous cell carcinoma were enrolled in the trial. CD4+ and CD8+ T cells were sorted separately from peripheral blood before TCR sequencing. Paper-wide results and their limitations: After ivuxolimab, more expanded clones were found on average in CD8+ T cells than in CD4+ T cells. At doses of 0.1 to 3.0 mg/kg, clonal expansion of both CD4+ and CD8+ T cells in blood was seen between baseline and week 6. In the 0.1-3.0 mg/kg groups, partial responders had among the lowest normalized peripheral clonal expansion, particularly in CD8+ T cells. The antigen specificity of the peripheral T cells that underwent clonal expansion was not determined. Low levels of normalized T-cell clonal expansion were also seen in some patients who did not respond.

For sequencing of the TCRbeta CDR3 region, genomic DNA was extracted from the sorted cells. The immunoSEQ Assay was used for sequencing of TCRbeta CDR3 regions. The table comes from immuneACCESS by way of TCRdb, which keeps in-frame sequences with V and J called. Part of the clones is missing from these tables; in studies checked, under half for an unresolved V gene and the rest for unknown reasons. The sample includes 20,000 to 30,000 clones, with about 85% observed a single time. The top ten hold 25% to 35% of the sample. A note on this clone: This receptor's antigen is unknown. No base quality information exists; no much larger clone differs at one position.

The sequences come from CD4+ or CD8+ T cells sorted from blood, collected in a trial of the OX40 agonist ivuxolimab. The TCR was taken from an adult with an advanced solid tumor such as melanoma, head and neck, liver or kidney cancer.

The DNA sequence follows: TGTGCCTGGAGACGGGAGTGGGCAGATACGCAGTATTTT. Its coded protein is CAWRREWADTQYF. The rearrangement joined TRBV30 to TRBJ2-3, with TRBD2 tentatively as D gene (6 bases match). Reading from cysteine to phenylalanine, the CDR3 counts 13 amino acids. The DNA shown is the 39-base CDR3, in frame from base 1. Trimming at the junction amounts to 3 bases on V and 4 bases on J, and the germline ends lie 11 bases apart. According to the germline V gene (reference sequence), CDR1 reads GTSNPN and CDR2 reads SVGIG.